This T cell receptor beta chain was recovered during a study of cytomegalovirus exposure and HLA in healthy donors. Study findings and constraints: It was found in a later analysis that first-cohort TCR clusters tended to co-occur in the 100 to 150 validation repertoires.

Repertoires were generated with immunoSEQ multiplex PCR, while TCRdb's copy carries only in-frame clones and drops some. There are 70,000 to 80,000 clones in the sample; roughly 94% occur only once, and 3% to 4% lies in the top ten. As concerns this clone: Its antigen is not known.

The CDR3 has 17 residues. Germline V CDR1 and CDR2: MGHRA, YSYEKL. Trimming cost V 3 bases and J 5 bases, with 19 bases left between them. The clonotype was recovered from a woman in her late teens or twenties in good health and CMV-seropositive. Sequenced material: PBMCs. The J gene is TRBJ1-4, the V gene TRBV4-1, with a weak D call TRBD1 (6 bases). CDR3 region: CASSHPINRAPNEKLFF. Written as DNA, the CDR3 is TGCGCCAGCAGCCATCCGATCAACAGGGCCCCAAATGAAAAACTGTTTTTT.